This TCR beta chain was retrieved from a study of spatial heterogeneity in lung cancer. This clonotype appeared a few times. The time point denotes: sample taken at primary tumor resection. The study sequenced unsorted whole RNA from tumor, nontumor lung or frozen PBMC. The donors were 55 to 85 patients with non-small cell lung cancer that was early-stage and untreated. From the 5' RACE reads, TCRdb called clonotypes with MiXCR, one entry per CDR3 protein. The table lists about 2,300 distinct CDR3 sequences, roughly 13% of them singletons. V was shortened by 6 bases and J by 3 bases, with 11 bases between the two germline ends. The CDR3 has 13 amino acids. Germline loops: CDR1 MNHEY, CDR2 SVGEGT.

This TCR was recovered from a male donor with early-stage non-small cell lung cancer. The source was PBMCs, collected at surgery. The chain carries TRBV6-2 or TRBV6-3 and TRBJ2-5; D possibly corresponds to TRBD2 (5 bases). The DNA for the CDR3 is TGTGCCAGCAGACGGACGGAGGAAGAGACCCAGTACTTC. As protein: CASRRTEEETQYF.